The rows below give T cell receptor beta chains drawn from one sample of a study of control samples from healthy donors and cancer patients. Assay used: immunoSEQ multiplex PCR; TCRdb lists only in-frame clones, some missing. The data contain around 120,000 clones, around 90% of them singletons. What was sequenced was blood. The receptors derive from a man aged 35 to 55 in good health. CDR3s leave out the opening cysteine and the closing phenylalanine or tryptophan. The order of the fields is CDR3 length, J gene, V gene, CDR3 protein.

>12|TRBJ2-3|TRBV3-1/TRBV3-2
ASSRAGSTDTQY
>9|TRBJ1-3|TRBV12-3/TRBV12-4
ASGRGDTIY
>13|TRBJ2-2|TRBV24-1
ATSDREGYTGELF
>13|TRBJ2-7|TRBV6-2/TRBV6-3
ASSESLAGGYEQY
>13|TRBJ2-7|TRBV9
ASSVGEGDSYEQY
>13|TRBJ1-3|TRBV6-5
ASRPGDDSGNTIY
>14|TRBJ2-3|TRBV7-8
ASSRTDRGSTDTQY
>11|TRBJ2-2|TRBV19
ASDGPNTGELF
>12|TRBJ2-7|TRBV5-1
ASSRFGGSYEQY
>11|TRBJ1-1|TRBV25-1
ASLQGLGTEAF
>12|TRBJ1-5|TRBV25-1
ASSGDRGSQPQH
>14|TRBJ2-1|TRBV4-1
ASSQEIGISYNEQF
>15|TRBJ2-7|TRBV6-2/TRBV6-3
ASSWSPRTRKRAEQY
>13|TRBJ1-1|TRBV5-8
ASSFSVGRNTEAF
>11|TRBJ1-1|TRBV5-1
ASSFVGATEAF
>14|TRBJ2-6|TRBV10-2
ASLRTGAEGANVLT
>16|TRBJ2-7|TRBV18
ASSPDVLGRGVYYEQY
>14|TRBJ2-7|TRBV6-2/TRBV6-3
ASSYSPGQGRNEQY
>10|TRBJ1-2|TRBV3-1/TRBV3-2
ASSQGGGGYT
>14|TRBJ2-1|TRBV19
ASSIPAGATYNEQF
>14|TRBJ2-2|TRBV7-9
ASSPPATANTGELF
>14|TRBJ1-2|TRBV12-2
ASRLIPGGPGYGYT
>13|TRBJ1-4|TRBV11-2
ASSSNRGTNEKLF
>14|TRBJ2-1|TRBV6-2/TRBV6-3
ASSYPAGTGLNEQF
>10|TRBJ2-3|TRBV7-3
ASSLNPDTQY
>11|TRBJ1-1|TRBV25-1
ASSEYRVVQAF
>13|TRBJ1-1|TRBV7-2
ASSPRTGKNTEAF
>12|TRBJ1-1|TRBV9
ASSVVGGNTEAF
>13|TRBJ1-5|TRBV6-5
ASAGDRGLNQPQH